This T cell receptor (beta chain) appears in the sequencing data of a study of T-cell memory formation after mild COVID-19. Study-wide background: TCR clusters showed largely donor specificity. Findings of the study overall: Researchers found some responding clones in pre-infection memory, a sign that cross-reactive memory joined. CD4/CD8 balance held among clones contracting day 15 to 85, and later expanders leaned CD4+. The authors left the SARS-CoV-2 specificity of second-wave clones peaking on day 37 unconfirmed.

TCRdb independently ran MiXCR on the 5' RACE reads; one entry per CDR3 protein. The table has around 34,000 distinct CDR3 sequences, 7% to 9.5% seen once. Looked up from germline, CDR1 is MGHRA and CDR2 is YSYEKL. The V and J ends lost 4 bases and 5 bases, in that order; junction bases with no gene match: 5. This CDR3 contains 14 residues. Regarding this clonotype: Its antigen is unidentified.

The chain joins TRBV4-1 to TRBJ1-1, with 9 bases matching TRBD1. The sample comprised PBMCs or a T cell subset sorted from them (not recorded which). This TCR came from a young man who had mild COVID-19 (a few samples of this study predate the infection). Cell type and time point are not known. The CDR3 region has the DNA TGCGCCAGCAGCCGAGACAGGGGGGGAACTGAAGCTTTCTTT. Protein sequence: CASSRDRGGTEAFF.